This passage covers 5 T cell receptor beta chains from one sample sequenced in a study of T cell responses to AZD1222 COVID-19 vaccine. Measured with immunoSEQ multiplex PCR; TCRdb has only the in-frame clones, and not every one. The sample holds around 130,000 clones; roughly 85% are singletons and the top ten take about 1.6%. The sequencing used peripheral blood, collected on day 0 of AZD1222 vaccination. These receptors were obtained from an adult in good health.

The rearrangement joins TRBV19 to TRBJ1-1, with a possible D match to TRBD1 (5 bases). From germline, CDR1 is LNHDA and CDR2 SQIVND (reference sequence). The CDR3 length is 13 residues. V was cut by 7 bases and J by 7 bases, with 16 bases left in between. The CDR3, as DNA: TGTGCCAGTAAACGCTCGTCGGGGCATGAAGCTTTCTTT. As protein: CASKRSSGHEAFF.

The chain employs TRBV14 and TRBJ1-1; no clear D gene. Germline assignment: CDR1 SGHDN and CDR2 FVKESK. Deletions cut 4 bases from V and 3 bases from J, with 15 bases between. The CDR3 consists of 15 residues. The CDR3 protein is CASSPHIGSYTEAFF. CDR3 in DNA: TGTGCCAGCAGCCCCCATATTGGCAGTTACACTGAAGCTTTCTTT.

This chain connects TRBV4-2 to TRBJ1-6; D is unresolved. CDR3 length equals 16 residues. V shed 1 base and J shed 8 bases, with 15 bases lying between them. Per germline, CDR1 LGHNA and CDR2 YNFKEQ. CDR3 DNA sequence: TGTGCCAGCAGCCAAGTCGTAGAAGAGAGGGATTCACCCCTCCACTTT. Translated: CASSQVVEERDSPLHF.

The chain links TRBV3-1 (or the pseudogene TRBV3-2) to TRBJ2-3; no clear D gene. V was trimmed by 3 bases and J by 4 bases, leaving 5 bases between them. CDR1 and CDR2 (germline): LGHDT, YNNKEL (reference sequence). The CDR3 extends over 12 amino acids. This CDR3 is CASSQTADTQYF. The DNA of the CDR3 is TGTGCCAGCAGCCAGACGGCAGATACGCAGTATTTT.

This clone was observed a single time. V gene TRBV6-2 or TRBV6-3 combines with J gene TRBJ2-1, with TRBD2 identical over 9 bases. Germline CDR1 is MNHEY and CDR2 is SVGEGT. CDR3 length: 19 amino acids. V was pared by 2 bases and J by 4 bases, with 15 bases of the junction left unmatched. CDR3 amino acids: CASSYGPIIAGAPYNEQFF. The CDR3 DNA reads TGTGCCAGCAGTTACGGGCCTATCATAGCGGGAGCCCCGTACAATGAGCAGTTCTTC.